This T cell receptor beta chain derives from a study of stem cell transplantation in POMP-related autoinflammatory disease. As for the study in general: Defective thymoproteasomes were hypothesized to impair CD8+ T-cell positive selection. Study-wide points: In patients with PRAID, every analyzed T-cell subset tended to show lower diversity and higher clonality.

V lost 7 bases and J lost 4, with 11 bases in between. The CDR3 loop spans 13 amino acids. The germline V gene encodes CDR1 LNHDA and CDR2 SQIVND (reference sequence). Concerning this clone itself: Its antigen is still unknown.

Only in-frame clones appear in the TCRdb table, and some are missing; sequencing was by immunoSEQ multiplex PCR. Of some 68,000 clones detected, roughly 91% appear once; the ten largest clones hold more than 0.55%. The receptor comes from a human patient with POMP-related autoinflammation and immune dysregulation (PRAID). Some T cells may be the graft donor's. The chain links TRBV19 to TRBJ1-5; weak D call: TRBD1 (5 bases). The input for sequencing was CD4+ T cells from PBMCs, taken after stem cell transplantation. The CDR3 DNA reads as TGTGCCAGTAATCCGGGACCAAATCAGCCCCAGCATTTT. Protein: CASNPGPNQPQHF. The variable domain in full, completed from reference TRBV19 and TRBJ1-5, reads DGGITQSPKYLFRKEGQNVTLSCEQNLNHDAMYWYRQDPGQGLRLIYYSQIVNDFQKGDIAEGYSVSREKKESFPLTVTSAQKNPTAFYLCASNPGPNQPQHFGDGTRLSIL.